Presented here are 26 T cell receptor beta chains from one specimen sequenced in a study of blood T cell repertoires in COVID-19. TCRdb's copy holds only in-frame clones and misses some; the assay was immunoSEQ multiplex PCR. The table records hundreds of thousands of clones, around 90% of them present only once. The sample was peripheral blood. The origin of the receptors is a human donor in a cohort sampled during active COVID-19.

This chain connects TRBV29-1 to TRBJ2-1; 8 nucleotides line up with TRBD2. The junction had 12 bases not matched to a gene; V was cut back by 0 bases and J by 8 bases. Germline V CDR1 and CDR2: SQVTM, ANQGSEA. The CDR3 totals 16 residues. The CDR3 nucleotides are TGCAGCGTTGAAGATCAGACCGGGACTAGTGGGCATGAGCAGTTCTTC. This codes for CSVEDQTGTSGHEQFF.

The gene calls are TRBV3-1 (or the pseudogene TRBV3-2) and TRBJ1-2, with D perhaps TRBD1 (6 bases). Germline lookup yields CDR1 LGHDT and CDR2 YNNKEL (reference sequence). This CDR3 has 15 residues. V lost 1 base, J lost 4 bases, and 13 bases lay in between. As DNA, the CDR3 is TGTGCCAGCAGCCAAGGAGGGGACACCATCTATGGCTACACCTTC. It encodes CASSQGGDTIYGYTF.

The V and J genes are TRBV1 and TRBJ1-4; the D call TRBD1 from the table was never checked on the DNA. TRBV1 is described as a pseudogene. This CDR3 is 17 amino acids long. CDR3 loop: CTSSQVKQGGTNEKLFF. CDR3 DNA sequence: TGCACCAGCAGCCAAGTGAAACAGGGGGGTACTAATGAAAAACTGTTTTTT.

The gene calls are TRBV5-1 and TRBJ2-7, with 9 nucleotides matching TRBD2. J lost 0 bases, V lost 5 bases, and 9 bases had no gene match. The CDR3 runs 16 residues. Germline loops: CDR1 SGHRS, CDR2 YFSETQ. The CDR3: CASSPNLAGNSYEQYF. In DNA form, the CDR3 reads TGCGCCAGCAGTCCGAATCTAGCGGGAAACTCCTACGAGCAGTACTTC.

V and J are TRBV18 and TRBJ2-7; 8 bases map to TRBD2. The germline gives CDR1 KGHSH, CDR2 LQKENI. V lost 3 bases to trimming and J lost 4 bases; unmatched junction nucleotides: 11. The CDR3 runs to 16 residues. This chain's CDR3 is CASSPVGRAFWYEQYF. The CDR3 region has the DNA TGTGCCAGCTCACCCGTCGGGAGGGCCTTCTGGTACGAGCAGTACTTC. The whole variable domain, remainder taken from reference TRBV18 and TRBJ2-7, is NAGVMQNPRHLVRRRGQEARLRCSPMKGHSHVYWYRQLPEEGLKFMVYLQKENIIDESGMPKERFSAEFPKEGPSILRIQQVVRGDSAAYFCASSPVGRAFWYEQYFGPGTRLTVT.

CDR3 sequence (DNA): TGTGCCAGCAGCTTGACTAGTCGGGGGGAGTATTTT. Protein: CASSLTSRGEYF. The V gene is TRBV7-9, the J gene TRBJ2-3, with 7 bases matching TRBD2. Germline-derived CDR1 and CDR2 are SEHNR and FQNEAQ (reference sequence). V dropped 3 bases and J dropped 13; count of bases not matched to a gene: 7. This CDR3 comprises 12 residues.

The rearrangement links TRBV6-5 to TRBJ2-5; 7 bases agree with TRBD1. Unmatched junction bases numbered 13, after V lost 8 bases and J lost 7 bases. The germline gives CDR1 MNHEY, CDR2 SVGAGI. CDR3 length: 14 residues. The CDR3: CASGTGAPGVTQYF. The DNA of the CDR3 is TGTGCCAGCGGCACAGGGGCCCCGGGCGTGACCCAGTACTTC.

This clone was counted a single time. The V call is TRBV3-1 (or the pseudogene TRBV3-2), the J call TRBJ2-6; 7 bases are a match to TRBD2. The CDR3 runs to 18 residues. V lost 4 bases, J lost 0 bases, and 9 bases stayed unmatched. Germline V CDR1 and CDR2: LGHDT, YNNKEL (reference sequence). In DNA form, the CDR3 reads TGTGCCAGCAGCCCCTGGGAGGGCGCGAGCTCTGGGGCCAACGTCCTGACTTTC. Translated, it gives CASSPWEGASSGANVLTF.

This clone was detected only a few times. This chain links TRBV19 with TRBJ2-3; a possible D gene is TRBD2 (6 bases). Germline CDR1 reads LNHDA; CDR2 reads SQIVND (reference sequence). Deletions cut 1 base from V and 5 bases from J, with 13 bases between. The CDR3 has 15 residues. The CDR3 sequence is CASSIGNSGGDTQYF. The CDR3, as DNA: TGTGCCAGTAGTATAGGCAATAGCGGAGGAGATACGCAGTATTTT.

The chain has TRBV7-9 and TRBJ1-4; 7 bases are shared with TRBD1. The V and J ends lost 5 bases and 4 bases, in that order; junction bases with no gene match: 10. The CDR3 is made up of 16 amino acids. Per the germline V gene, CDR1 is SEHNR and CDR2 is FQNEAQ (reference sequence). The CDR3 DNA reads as TGTGCCAGCAGCCTAGACAGGGTTCCGGGTAATGAAAAACTGTTTTTT. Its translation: CASSLDRVPGNEKLFF.

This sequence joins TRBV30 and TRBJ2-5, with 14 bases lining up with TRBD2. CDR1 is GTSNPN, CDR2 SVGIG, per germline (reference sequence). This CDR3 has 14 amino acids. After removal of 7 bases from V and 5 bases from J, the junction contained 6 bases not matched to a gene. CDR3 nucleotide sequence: TGTGCCTTGACTAGCGGGAGGGCCGGGGAGACCCAGTACTTC. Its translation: CALTSGRAGETQYF.

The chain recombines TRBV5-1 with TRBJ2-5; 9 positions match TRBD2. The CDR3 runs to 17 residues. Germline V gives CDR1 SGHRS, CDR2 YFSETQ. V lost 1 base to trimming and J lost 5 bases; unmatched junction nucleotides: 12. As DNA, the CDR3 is TGCGCCAGCAGCTTGTTCCCTAGCGGGACCGCTTGGGAGACCCAGTACTTC. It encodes CASSLFPSGTAWETQYF.

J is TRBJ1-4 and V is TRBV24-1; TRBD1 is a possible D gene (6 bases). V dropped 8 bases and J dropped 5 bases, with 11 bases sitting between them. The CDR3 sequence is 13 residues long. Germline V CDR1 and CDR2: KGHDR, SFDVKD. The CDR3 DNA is TGTGCCACCACGGACAGCGAAAATGAAAAACTGTTTTTT. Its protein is CATTDSENEKLFF.

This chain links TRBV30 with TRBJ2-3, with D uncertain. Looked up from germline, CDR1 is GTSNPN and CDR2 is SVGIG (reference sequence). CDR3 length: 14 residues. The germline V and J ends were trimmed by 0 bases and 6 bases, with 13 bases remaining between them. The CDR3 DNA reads TGTGCCTGGAGTGTGGGTGGAGTATCGGATACGCAGTATTTT. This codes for CAWSVGGVSDTQYF.

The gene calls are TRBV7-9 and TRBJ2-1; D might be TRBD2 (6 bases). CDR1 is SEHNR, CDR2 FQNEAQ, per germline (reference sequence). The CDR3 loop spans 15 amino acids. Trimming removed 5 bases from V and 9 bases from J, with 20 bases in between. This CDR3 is CASSSSGGGSGEQFF. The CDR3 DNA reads TGTGCCAGCAGCAGTAGCGGTGGAGGATCCGGTGAGCAGTTCTTC.

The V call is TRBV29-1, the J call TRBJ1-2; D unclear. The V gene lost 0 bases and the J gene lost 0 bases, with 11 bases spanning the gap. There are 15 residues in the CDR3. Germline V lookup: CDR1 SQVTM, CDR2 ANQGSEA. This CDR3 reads CSVEDRVLANYGYTF. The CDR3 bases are TGCAGCGTTGAAGACCGGGTCTTAGCTAACTATGGCTACACCTTC.

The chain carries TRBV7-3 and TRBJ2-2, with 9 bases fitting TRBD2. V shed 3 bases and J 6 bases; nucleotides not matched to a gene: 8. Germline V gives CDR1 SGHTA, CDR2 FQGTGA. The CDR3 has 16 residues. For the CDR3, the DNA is TGTGCCAGCAGCTTGAGAGGGGTAGCGGGGGCCGGGGAGCTGTTTTTT. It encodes CASSLRGVAGAGELFF.

The CDR3 DNA follows: TGTGCCAGCAGCGTAGGAGGGACAGGGGCCCAAGAGACCCAGTACTTC. Translation: CASSVGGTGAQETQYF. The chain recombines TRBV9 with TRBJ2-5, with 10 bases matching TRBD1. The CDR3 spans 16 residues. Unmatched junction bases numbered 3, after V lost 0 bases and J lost 1 base. Germline V lookup: CDR1 SGDLS, CDR2 YYNGEE.

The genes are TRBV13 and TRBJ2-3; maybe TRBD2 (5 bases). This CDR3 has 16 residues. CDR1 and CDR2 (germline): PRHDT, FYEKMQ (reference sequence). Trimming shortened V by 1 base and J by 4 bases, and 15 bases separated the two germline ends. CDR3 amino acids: CASSLVGDRGPDTQYF. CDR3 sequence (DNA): TGTGCCAGCAGCTTAGTGGGTGACCGCGGGCCAGATACGCAGTATTTT.

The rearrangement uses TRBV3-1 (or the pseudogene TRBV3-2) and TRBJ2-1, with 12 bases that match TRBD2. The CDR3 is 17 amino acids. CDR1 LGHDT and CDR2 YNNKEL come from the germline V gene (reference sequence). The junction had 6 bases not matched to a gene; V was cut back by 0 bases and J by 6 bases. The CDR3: CASSQDQLAGGPNEQFF. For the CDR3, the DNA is TGTGCCAGCAGCCAAGACCAACTAGCGGGAGGACCCAATGAGCAGTTCTTC.

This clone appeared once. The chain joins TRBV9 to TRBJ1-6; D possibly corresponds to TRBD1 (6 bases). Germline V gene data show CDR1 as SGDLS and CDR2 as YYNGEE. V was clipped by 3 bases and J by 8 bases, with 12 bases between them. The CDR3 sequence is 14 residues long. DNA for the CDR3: TGTGCCAGCAGCGGCCTCGGGGGGCATTCACCCCTCCACTTT. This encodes CASSGLGGHSPLHF.

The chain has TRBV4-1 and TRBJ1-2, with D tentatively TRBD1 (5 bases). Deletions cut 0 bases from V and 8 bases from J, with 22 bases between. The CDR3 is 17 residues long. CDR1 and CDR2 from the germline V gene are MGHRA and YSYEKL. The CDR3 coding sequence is TGCGCCAGCAGCCAAGATCGGGCGGGGGTAGGGGTAGGAGGCTACACCTTC. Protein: CASSQDRAGVGVGGYTF.

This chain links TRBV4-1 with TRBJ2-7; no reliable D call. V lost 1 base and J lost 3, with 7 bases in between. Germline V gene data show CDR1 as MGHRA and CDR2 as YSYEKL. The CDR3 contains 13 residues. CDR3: CASSQAFSYEQYF. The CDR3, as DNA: TGCGCCAGCAGCCAAGCGTTCAGCTACGAGCAGTACTTC.

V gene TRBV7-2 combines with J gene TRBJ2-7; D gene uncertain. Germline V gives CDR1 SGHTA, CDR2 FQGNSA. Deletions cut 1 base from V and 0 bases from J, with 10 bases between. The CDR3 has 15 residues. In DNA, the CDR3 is TGTGCCAGCAGCTTAGAACCCCGAGGCTCCTACGAGCAGTACTTC. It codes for CASSLEPRGSYEQYF.

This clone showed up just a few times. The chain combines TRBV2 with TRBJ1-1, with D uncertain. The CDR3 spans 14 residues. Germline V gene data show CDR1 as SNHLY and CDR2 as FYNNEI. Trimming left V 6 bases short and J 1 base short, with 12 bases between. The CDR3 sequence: CASRVNTANTEAFF. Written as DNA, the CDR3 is TGTGCCAGCAGGGTAAACACAGCGAACACTGAAGCTTTCTTT. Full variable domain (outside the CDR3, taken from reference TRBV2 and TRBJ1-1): EPEVTQTPSHQVTQMGQEVILRCVPISNHLYFYWYRQILGQKVEFLVSFYNNEISEKSEIFDDQFSVERPDGSNFTLKIRSTKLEDSAMYFCASRVNTANTEAFFGQGTRLTVV.

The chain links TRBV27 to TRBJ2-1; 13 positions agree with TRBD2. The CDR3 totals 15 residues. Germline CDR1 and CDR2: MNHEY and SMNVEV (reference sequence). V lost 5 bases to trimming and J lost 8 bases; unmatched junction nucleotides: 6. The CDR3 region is CASSPWTSGSDEQFF. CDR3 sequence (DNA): TGTGCCAGCAGTCCCTGGACTAGCGGGAGCGATGAGCAGTTCTTC.